Listed here are 29 T cell receptor beta chains from one sample, sequenced in a study of T-cell reconstitution after alpha-beta-depleted transplantation in children. It was with unique molecular identifiers that the TCRbeta library was prepared. TCRdb reprocessed the PCR reads with MiXCR, giving one entry per CDR3 protein. This sample has approximately 170,000 distinct CDR3 sequences, with around 10% found just once. This specimen consisted of PBMCs, obtained before TCRalphabeta/CD19-depleted stem cell transplant. The receptors originated from a boy between 2 and 10 years old with acute myeloid leukemia, due to receive a stem cell transplant.

This clonotype was seen at least ten times. This chain joins TRBV5-8 and TRBJ2-1, with no clear D. In germline, CDR1 is SGHTS, CDR2 YDEGEE. This CDR3 spans 14 amino acids. V was cut by 2 bases and J by 0 bases, with 6 bases left in between. DNA of the CDR3: TGTGCCAGCAGCTTTCAGGTCTCCTACAATGAGCAGTTCTTC. It codes for CASSFQVSYNEQFF.

In this sample, this clonotype turned up many times. V gene TRBV24-1 combines with J gene TRBJ2-1; 10 bases align to TRBD1. Per germline, CDR1 KGHDR and CDR2 SFDVKD. The CDR3 sequence is 15 residues long. The J segment lost 8 bases and the V segment lost 5 bases, leaving 8 bases of the junction unmatched. The CDR3 spells CATSVPGQGRDEQFF. The CDR3 DNA sequence: TGTGCCACCAGTGTCCCGGGACAGGGGCGCGATGAGCAGTTCTTC.

By proportion, this clonotype is medium-sized. This sequence joins TRBV20-1 and TRBJ2-3; D call uncertain. CDR1 and CDR2 (germline): DFQATT, SNEGSKA (reference sequence). V lost 3 bases and J lost 1, with 14 bases in between. CDR3 length equals 15 residues. Here the CDR3 DNA reads TGCAGTGCTAGTCTCGGCACCGGAGGCACAGATACGCAGTATTTT. It specifies CSASLGTGGTDTQYF.

As for this clonotype: A much larger clone sits a single nucleotide away, making a read error possible. This chain connects TRBV9 to TRBJ2-1; D unresolved. CDR3 length: 15 residues. Germline V lookup: CDR1 SGDLS, CDR2 YYNGEE. CDR3 DNA sequence: TGTGCCAGCAGCGTAGAAGCCAGCCAAGGCAATGAGCATTTCTTC. This sequence encodes CASSVEASQGNEHFF.

The table lists this clonotype with a few counts. This chain connects TRBV12-3 or TRBV12-4 to TRBJ1-3; D gene uncertain. The CDR3 consists of 13 residues. V gave up 1 base and J gave up 8 bases, with 9 bases separating them. CDR3 DNA sequence: TGTGCCAGCAGTTTAGACCCGGGCCACACCATATATTTT. Protein: CASSLDPGHTIYF.

This clonotype was seen at least ten times. V is TRBV12-3 or TRBV12-4 and J is TRBJ2-7; D gene ambiguous. V was pared by 3 bases and J by 6 bases, with 12 bases between. The CDR3 loop spans 13 amino acids. CDR3 in amino acids: CASSLGAWGEQYV. CDR3 DNA: TGTGCCAGCAGTTTGGGCGCCTGGGGCGAGCAGTACGTC.

In this sample, this clonotype turned up many times. This sequence joins TRBV7-2 and TRBJ2-1, with 9 bases matching TRBD2. This CDR3 spans 15 amino acids. The V gene's germline CDR1 is SGHTA and CDR2 FQGNSA. J lost 6 bases, V lost 5 bases, and 8 bases had no gene match. CDR3 in DNA: TGTGCCAGCAGCCCAGCGGGAGGTAACTTCAATGAGCAGTTCTTC. Residues: CASSPAGGNFNEQFF. Drawing the rest from reference TRBV7-2 and TRBJ2-1, the complete variable domain is GAGVSQSPSNKVTEKGKDVELRCDPISGHTALYWYRQSLGQGLEFLIYFQGNSAPDKSGLPSDRFSAERTGGSVSTLTIQRTQQEDSAVYLCASSPAGGNFNEQFFGPGTRLTVL.

There are many counts of this clonotype. The genes are TRBV7-9 and TRBJ1-1; D is perhaps TRBD1 (6 bases). Trimming left V 1 base short and J 6 bases short, with 15 bases between. CDR3 length: 15 residues. CDR1 SEHNR and CDR2 FQNEAQ come from the germline V gene (reference sequence). CDR3 nucleotide sequence: TGTGCCAGCAGCTTAGTGCACAGGGAGAGTGCTGAAGCTTTCTTT. It translates to CASSLVHRESAEAFF.

This clonotype was counted many times. The chain combines TRBV11-2 with TRBJ2-3; TRBD1 or TRBD2 may be the D gene (5 bases each). Trimming shortened V by 5 bases and J by 4 bases, and 19 bases separated the two germline ends. CDR3 size: 16 residues. Germline values: CDR1 SGHAT, CDR2 FQNNGV. Written as DNA, the CDR3 is TGTGCCAGCAGCCTGAGGGAATTGGGGCCGTCAGATACGCAGTATTTT. Protein sequence: CASSLRELGPSDTQYF.

In this sample, this clonotype turned up many times. The rearrangement joins TRBV5-1 to TRBJ2-7, with a possible D match to TRBD1 (5 bases). This CDR3 has 15 amino acids. CDR1 and CDR2 (germline): SGHRS, YFSETQ. With 2 bases removed from V and 4 bases from J, the gap between germline ends came to 16 bases. The CDR3 region is CASSFSALQGYEQYF. CDR3 nucleotide sequence: TGCGCCAGCAGCTTCTCCGCTCTTCAGGGATACGAGCAGTACTTC.

This clonotype was picked up many times. The chain couples TRBV5-1 to TRBJ2-1; 9 nucleotides agree with TRBD2. V lost 0 bases, J lost 6 bases, and 4 bases stayed unmatched. Germline V gene sequence: CDR1 SGHRS, CDR2 YFSETQ. CDR3 length: 15 amino acids. The CDR3 is CASSLGVSGSNEQFF. CDR3 nucleotide sequence: TGCGCCAGCAGCTTGGGGGTTAGCGGGAGCAATGAGCAGTTCTTC. The full variable domain, rest sourced from reference TRBV5-1 and TRBJ2-1, is KAGVTQTPRYLIKTRGQQVTLSCSPISGHRSVSWYQQTPGQGLQFLFEYFSETQRNKGNFPGRFSGRQFSNSRSEMNVSTLELGDSALYLCASSLGVSGSNEQFFGPGTRLTVL.

As to this clonotype: The junction shows a germline mismatch at one end, possibly a read error. This chain uses TRBV20-1 with TRBJ1-4; 7 bases align to TRBD1. This CDR3 is 15 amino acids long. From germline, CDR1 is DFQATT and CDR2 SNEGSKA (reference sequence). This chain's CDR3 is CCARAAGGSGEKLFF. CDR3 DNA: TGCTGTGCTAGGGCGGCAGGGGGATCAGGAGAAAAACTGTTTTTT.

This clonotype was counted ten times or more. The chain uses TRBV20-1 and TRBJ1-2; a weak D match, TRBD1 (5 bases). CDR3 length equals 13 residues. V lost 0 bases to trimming and J lost 6 bases, with 11 bases between them. CDR1 is DFQATT and CDR2 is SNEGSKA in the germline V gene (reference sequence). The CDR3 region has the DNA TGCAGTGCTAGAGATGGCAGGGCCGATGGCTACACCTTC. Its protein product is CSARDGRADGYTF.

The chain uses TRBV11-3 and TRBJ2-1; 8 positions match TRBD2. J gave up 9 bases and V 3 bases, and 13 bases lay outside the gene matches. Per germline, CDR1 SGHNT and CDR2 YENEEA. The CDR3 length is 16 residues. In DNA form, the CDR3 reads TGTGCCAGCAGCTTGGGGAGGCGGGAGGAACACGGTGAGCAGTTCTTC. Translated, it gives CASSLGRREEHGEQFF.

At least ten counts were recorded for this clonotype. V usage is TRBV4-1 and J usage is TRBJ2-1; possible D gene TRBD2, 5 bases. The CDR3 consists of 13 residues. Germline lookup yields CDR1 MGHRA and CDR2 YSYEKL. V lost 0 bases, J lost 8 bases, and 8 bases lay in between. The CDR3 nucleotides read TGCGCCAGCAGCCAAGATCGGGGATATGAGCAGTTCTTC. Protein: CASSQDRGYEQFF.

This clonotype has ten or more counts. J is TRBJ2-3 and V is TRBV5-1, with TRBD2 matching over 12 bases. CDR1 and CDR2 from the germline V gene are SGHRS and YFSETQ. After removal of 3 bases from V and 2 bases from J, the junction contained 19 bases not matched to a gene. The CDR3 has 21 residues. CDR3 sequence (DNA): TGCGCCAGCAGCTCCCGACTCAAGACTAGCGGGGGAGCAAGAACCACAGATACGCAGTATTTT. It is translated as CASSSRLKTSGGARTTDTQYF. The full variable domain, in which reference TRBV5-1 and TRBJ2-3 provide the parts outside the CDR3, is KAGVTQTPRYLIKTRGQQVTLSCSPISGHRSVSWYQQTPGQGLQFLFEYFSETQRNKGNFPGRFSGRQFSNSRSEMNVSTLELGDSALYLCASSSRLKTSGGARTTDTQYFGPGTRLTVL.

This clonotype was detected ten times or more. The J gene is TRBJ2-3, the V gene TRBV7-3; TRBD2 agrees at 9 bases. Germline CDR1 is SGHTA and CDR2 is FQGTGA. CDR3 size: 12 residues. V lost 5 bases, J lost 9 bases, and 3 bases stayed unmatched. CDR3 residues: CASSLGLATQYF. CDR3 coding DNA: TGTGCCAGCAGCCTTGGACTAGCGACGCAGTATTTT.

This clonotype was detected ten times or more. V is TRBV20-1 and J is TRBJ1-1; the D gene is possibly TRBD1 (5 bases). From germline, CDR1 is DFQATT and CDR2 SNEGSKA (reference sequence). This CDR3 contains 14 residues. V was pared by 0 bases and J by 0 bases, with 8 bases between. The CDR3 is CSARDPGVNTEAFF. The CDR3 DNA follows: TGCAGTGCTAGAGATCCGGGGGTGAACACTGAAGCTTTCTTT.

This clonotype occurred many times. The V and J genes are TRBV30 and TRBJ1-2; no definite D call. Per the germline V gene, CDR1 is GTSNPN and CDR2 is SVGIG (reference sequence). The CDR3 is made up of 13 amino acids. Trimming shortened V by 5 bases and J by 1 base, and 11 bases separated the two germline ends. CDR3 DNA: TGTGCCTGGGGGTGGGAATTTAACTATGGCTACACCTTC. Translation: CAWGWEFNYGYTF. Supplemented by reference TRBV30 and TRBJ1-2, the full variable domain reads SQTIHQWPATLVQPVGSPLSLECTVEGTSNPNLYWYRQAAGRGLQLLFYSVGIGQISSEVPQNLSASRPQDRQFILSSKKLLLSDSGFYLCAWGWEFNYGYTFGSGTRLTVV.

There are many counts of this clonotype. The chain couples TRBV6-5 to TRBJ1-1, with D possibly matching TRBD1 (5 bases). Germline V CDR1 and CDR2: MNHEY, SVGAGI. This CDR3 comprises 14 residues. The germline V and J ends were trimmed by 2 bases and 4 bases, with 11 bases remaining between them. CDR3 amino acids: CASSYGGRVTEAFF. Here the CDR3 DNA reads TGTGCCAGCAGTTACGGGGGGAGGGTCACTGAAGCTTTCTTT.

This clonotype was seen at least ten times. J is TRBJ1-2 and V is TRBV2, with 8 nucleotides matching TRBD1. Per the germline V gene, CDR1 is SNHLY and CDR2 is FYNNEI. The CDR3 length is 11 residues. Losses at the gene ends were 8 bases for V and 9 bases for J; bases not matched to a gene: 5. Here the CDR3 DNA reads TGTGCCAGCGGACAGGGTTATCGCTACACCTTC. This gives the protein CASGQGYRYTF.

Many counts were recorded for this clonotype. The V call is TRBV7-9, the J call TRBJ1-1; 7 nucleotides line up with TRBD1. Germline trimming cut 7 bases from V and 0 bases from J; bases unmatched to any gene: 8. CDR1 is SEHNR, CDR2 FQNEAQ, per germline (reference sequence). This CDR3 comprises 15 residues. CDR3 in amino acids: CASTTTTGMNTEAFF. DNA for the CDR3: TGTGCCAGCACCACTACGACAGGGATGAACACTGAAGCTTTCTTT.

This clonotype was seen ten or more times. V is TRBV28 and J is TRBJ1-6; 10 bases match TRBD1. The CDR3 runs to 15 residues. Germline assignment: CDR1 MDHEN and CDR2 SYDVKM. The trim removed 6 bases at V and 10 bases at J, leaving 9 bases unmatched. The CDR3 is CASSAADRGESPLHF. CDR3 DNA: TGTGCCAGCAGCGCGGCGGACAGGGGGGAGTCACCCCTCCACTTT.

This clonotype was seen at least ten times. The chain employs TRBV27 and TRBJ2-1, with TRBD2 matching over 8 bases. CDR1 and CDR2 (germline): MNHEY, SMNVEV (reference sequence). The CDR3 is 17 amino acids. V was pared by 3 bases and J by 7 bases, with 14 bases of the junction left unmatched. In DNA form, the CDR3 reads TGTGCCAGCAGTTTTGTGCGGGGGGCCCACAACCTTAATGAGCAGTTCTTC. Protein sequence: CASSFVRGAHNLNEQFF.

The table lists this clonotype with many counts. V is TRBV4-1 and J is TRBJ1-6; D ambiguous. The CDR3 sequence is 12 residues long. Trimming took off 0 bases at V and 11 bases at J, with 5 bases between the two ends. In germline, CDR1 is MGHRA, CDR2 YSYEKL. The chain's CDR3 is CASSQEWAPLHF. In DNA, the CDR3 is TGCGCCAGCAGCCAAGAGTGGGCACCCCTCCACTTT.

This clonotype was counted at least ten times. The chain combines TRBV7-8 with TRBJ2-5, with D tentatively TRBD1 or TRBD2 (5 bases each). V was pared by 5 bases and J by 5 bases, with 12 bases between. The CDR3 totals 13 residues. From germline, CDR1 is SGHVS and CDR2 FQNEAQ. CDR3 protein: CASSPRRDETQYF. CDR3 coding DNA: TGTGCCAGCAGCCCCCGCAGGGACGAGACCCAGTACTTC. The whole variable domain, remainder taken from reference TRBV7-8 and TRBJ2-5, is GAGVSQSPRYKVAKRGQDVALRCDPISGHVSLFWYQQALGQGPEFLTYFQNEAQLDKSGLPSDRFFAERPEGSVSTLKIQRTQQEDSAVYLCASSPRRDETQYFGPGTRLLVL.

Regarding this clonotype: This may come from a read error, since a much larger clone is one base off. The V gene is TRBV28, the J gene TRBJ2-7; possibly TRBD2 for D (6 bases). The CDR3 has 13 amino acids. The V gene's germline CDR1 is MDHEN and CDR2 SYDVKM. DNA of the CDR3: TGTGCCGGCAGGCTAGCGCTGAACTACGAGCAGTACTTC. Translated, it gives CAGRLALNYEQYF.

This clonotype has at least ten counts. The chain couples TRBV10-3 to TRBJ1-3, with D possibly being TRBD1 (5 bases). Trimming took 4 bases from V and 0 from J, leaving 7 bases between them. The germline V gene encodes CDR1 ENHRY and CDR2 SYGVKD. CDR3 length: 14 amino acids. CDR3 DNA: TGTGCCATCAGTGGAGACAGCTCTGGAAACACCATATATTTT. Its translation: CAISGDSSGNTIYF.

This chain joins TRBV11-2 and TRBJ1-2; TRBD1 matches at 11 bases. The CDR3 consists of 16 residues. Germline CDR1 and CDR2: SGHAT and FQNNGV. V was clipped by 1 base and J by 4 bases; unmatched bases: 5. CDR3 sequence (DNA): TGTGCCAGCAGCTTAGCCGGACAGGGGGCCGGCTATGGCTACACCTTC. This gives the protein CASSLAGQGAGYGYTF.